This T cell receptor beta chain was sequenced in a study of control samples from healthy donors and cancer patients. Per the germline V gene, CDR1 is MNHNY and CDR2 is SVGAGI (reference sequence). With V trimmed by 2 bases and J by 8 bases, 5 bases remained unmatched. CDR3 length equals 15 residues. Generated by immunoSEQ multiplex PCR, the TCRdb table keeps only in-frame clones and is missing some. The data show some 87,000 clones, more than 65% seen once. The V call is TRBV6-6, the J call TRBJ1-3, with 11 bases matching TRBD1. The receptor comes from a man aged 55 to 70 with head and neck cancer. The sequenced material came from PBMCs. CDR3 coding DNA: TGTGCCAGCAGTTACCCCGGGACAGGGGGAGACACCATATATTTT. Protein sequence: CASSYPGTGGDTIYF.